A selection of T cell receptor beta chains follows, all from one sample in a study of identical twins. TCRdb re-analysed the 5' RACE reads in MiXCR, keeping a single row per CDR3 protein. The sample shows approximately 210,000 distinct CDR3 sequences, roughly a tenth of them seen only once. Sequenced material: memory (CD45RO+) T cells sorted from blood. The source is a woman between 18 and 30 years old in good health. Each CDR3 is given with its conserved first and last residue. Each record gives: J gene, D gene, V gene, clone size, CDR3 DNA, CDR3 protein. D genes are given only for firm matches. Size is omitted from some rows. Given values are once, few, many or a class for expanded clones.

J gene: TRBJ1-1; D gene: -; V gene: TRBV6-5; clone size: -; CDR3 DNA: TGTGCCAGCAGTGCCTCGACAGAGAACACTGAAGCTTTCTTT; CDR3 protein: CASSASTENTEAFF
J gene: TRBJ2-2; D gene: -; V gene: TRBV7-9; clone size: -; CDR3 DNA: TGTGCCAGCAGCCGCCCGGACACCACCCTCCCCGGGGAGCTGTTTTTT; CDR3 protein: CASSRPDTTLPGELFF
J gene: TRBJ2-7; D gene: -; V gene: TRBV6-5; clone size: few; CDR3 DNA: TGTGCCAGCAGTTACTACCGGGAACCATCGGAGCAGTACTTC; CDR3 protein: CASSYYREPSEQYF
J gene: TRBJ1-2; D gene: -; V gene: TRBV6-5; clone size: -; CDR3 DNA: TGTGCCAGCAGTACCCGGTACAGAATCTATGGCTACACCTTC; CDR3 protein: CASSTRYRIYGYTF
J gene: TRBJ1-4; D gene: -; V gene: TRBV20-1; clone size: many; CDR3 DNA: TGCAGTGCTAGGTCCGTGATCGGGAATGAAAAACTGTTTTTT; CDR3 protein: CSARSVIGNEKLFF
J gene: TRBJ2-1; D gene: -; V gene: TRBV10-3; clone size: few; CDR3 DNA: TGTGCCATCTCACGAGGGGGACGCTCCTACAATGAGCAGTTCTTC; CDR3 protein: CAISRGGRSYNEQFF
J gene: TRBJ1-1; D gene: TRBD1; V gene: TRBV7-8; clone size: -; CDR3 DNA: TGTGCCAGCAGCTTAGCCCCGACAGGGACAGGGGCTTTCTTT; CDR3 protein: CASSLAPTGTGAFF
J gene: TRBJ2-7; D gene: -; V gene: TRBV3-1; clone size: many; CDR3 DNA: TGTGCCAGCAGCCCGGACGGACCCTACGAGCAGTACTTC; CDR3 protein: CASSPDGPYEQYF
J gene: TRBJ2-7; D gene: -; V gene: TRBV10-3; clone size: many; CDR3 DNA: TGTGCCATCAGAATTCAGGGGAACGACGAGCAGTACTTC; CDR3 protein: CAIRIQGNDEQYF
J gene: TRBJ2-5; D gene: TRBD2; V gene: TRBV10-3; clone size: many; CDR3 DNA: TGTGCCATCAGTGAGGGACCCACTAGCGGGGGGCCCTACCAAGAGACCCAGTACTTC; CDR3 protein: CAISEGPTSGGPYQETQYF
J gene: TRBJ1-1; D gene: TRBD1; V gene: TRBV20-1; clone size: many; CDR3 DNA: TGCAGTGGGTCCAGACAGGGCTGGAACACTGAAGCTTTCTTT; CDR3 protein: CSGSRQGWNTEAFF
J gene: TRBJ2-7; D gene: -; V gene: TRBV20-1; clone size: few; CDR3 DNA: TGCAGTGCTAGGGCGGCTAGGGCCCAACCACCTTACGAGCAGTACTTC; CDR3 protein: CSARAARAQPPYEQYF
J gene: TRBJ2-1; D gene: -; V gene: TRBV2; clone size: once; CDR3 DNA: TGTGCCAGCAGTTGGAGGTGGAGCTCTCGCGAGGACAATGAGCAGTTCTTC; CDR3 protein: CASSWRWSSREDNEQFF
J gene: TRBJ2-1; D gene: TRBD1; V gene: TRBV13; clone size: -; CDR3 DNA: TGTGCCAGCAGCTCCATACCTGGCTCAGGGACAGGGCTCTACAATGAGCAGTTCTTC; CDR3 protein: CASSSIPGSGTGLYNEQFF
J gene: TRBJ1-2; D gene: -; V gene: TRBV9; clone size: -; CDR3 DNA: TGTGCCAGCAGCGCAACGGGGGCTGGAGTTGGCTACACCTTC; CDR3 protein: CASSATGAGVGYTF
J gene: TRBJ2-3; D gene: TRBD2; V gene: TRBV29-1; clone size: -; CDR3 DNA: TGCAGCGACAGGACTAGCGGGAGCGCAGATACGCAGTATTTT; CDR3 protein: CSDRTSGSADTQYF
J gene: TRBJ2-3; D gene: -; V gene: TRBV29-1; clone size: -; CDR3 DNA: TGCAGCGCCTGTCCGAGTCTCGATACGCAGTATTTT; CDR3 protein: CSACPSLDTQYF
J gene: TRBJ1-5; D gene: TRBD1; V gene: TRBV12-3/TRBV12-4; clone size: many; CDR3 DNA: TGTGCCAGCAGACAGACAGGGGGTAGCAATCAGCCCCAGCATTTT; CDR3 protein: CASRQTGGSNQPQHF
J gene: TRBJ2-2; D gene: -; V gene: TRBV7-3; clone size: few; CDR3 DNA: TGTGCCAGCAGCTTAAATTTTGGGGCCGGGGAGCTGTTTTTT; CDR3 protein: CASSLNFGAGELFF
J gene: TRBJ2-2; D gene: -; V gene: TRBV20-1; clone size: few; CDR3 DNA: TGCAGTGCTAGAGATCTTACAGTTACCGGGGAGCTGTTTTTT; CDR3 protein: CSARDLTVTGELFF
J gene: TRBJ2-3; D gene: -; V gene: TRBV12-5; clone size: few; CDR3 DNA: TGTGCTAGTGGTTTGGACACTAGCCGCGCAGATACGCAGTATTTT; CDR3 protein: CASGLDTSRADTQYF
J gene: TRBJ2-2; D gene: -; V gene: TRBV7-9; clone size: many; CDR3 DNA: TGTGCCAGCAGCTGGCTTTCAAGTAGGGACACCGGGGAGCTGTTTTTT; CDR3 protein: CASSWLSSRDTGELFF
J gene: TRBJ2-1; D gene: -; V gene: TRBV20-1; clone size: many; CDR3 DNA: TGCAGTGCTCCCTTCGGCGACTTAGAGTTCTTC; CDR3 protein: CSAPFGDLEFF
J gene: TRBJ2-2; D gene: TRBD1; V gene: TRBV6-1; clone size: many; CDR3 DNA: TGTGCCAGCAGGGCCGACAGGGGGGGATTGAACACCGGGGAGCTGTTTTTT; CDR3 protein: CASRADRGGLNTGELFF
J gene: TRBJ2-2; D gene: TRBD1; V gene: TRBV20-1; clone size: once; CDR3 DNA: TGCAGGGCTAGAGATCGGAATTTTGGACAGGGGACGGCCGGGGAGCTGTTTTTT; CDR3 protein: CRARDRNFGQGTAGELFF
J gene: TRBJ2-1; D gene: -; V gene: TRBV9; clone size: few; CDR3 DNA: TGTGCCAGCAGCGTAGCCCCAGTTATAGATGAGCAGTTCTTC; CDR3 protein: CASSVAPVIDEQFF
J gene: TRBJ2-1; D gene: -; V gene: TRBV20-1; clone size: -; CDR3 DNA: TGCAGTGCTAGAGATGCGAGTCGTTACTCCTACAATGAGCAGTTCTTC; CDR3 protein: CSARDASRYSYNEQFF
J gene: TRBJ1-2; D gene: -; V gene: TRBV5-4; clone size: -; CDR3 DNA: TGTGCCAGCAGCCCCGGGGGGGGCGGAGGATCCTATGGCTACACCTTC; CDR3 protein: CASSPGGGGGSYGYTF
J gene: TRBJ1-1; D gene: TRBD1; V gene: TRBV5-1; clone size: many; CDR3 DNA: TGCGCCAGCAGCCCACACAGGGGGCAGGACACTGAAGCTTTCTTT; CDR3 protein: CASSPHRGQDTEAFF
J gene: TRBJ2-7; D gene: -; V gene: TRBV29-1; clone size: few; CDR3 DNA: TGCAGCCCGACTGATCAGGGAGCCGAGCAGTACTTC; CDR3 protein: CSPTDQGAEQYF
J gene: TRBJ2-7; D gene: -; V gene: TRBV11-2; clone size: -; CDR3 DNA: TGTGCCAGCAGCGCAATGGGTCTCTACGAGCAGTACTTC; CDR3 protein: CASSAMGLYEQYF
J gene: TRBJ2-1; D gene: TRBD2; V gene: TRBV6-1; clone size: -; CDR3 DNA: TGTGCCAGCAGGATATCCGGGACTATCCCCAATGAGCAGTTCTTC; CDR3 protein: CASRISGTIPNEQFF
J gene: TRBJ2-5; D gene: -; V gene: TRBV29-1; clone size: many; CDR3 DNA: TGCAGCGGGGAGAGGAGCGAGACCCAGTACTTC; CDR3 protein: CSGERSETQYF
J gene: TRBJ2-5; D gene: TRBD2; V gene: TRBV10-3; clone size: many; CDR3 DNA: TGTGCCATCATGGATAGCGGGGAAGAGACCCAGTACTTC; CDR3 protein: CAIMDSGEETQYF
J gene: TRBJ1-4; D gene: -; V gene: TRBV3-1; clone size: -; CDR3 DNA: TGTGCCACCTGCAAGCATTTCGCGGGAACAGCTAATGAAAAACTGTTTTTT; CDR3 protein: CATCKHFAGTANEKLFF
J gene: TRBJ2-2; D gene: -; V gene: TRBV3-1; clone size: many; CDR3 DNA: TGTGCCAGCAGCCAAGGAGGGAGGGGGTCGACCACCGGGGAGCTGTTTTTT; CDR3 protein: CASSQGGRGSTTGELFF
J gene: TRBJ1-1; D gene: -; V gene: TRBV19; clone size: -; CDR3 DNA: TGTGCCAATAAATCCCCAGGGAGTAAAGATGAAGCTTTCTTT; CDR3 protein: CANKSPGSKDEAFF
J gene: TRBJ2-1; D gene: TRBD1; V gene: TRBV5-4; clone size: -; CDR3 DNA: TGTGCCAGCAGCTCGGAGACAGGGGACCTCTACAATGAGCAGTTCTTC; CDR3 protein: CASSSETGDLYNEQFF
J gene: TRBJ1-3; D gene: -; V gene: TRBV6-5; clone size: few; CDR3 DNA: TGTGCCAGCAGTTACTCCGGCGTCTCTGGAAACACCATATATTTT; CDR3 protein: CASSYSGVSGNTIYF